A selection of T cell receptor beta chains follows, all from one sample in a study of blood T cell repertoires in COVID-19. Data came from immunoSEQ multiplex PCR; TCRdb stores just in-frame clones and leaves some out. The table shows about 400,000 clones, with around 89% occurring only once. Sequencing used peripheral blood. Receptors originate from a woman under 40 with acute or convalescent COVID-19. Each CDR3 is given with its conserved first and last residue. The D gene is left open where the match is weak. Where a row states a size, it is once, few, many or the class of an expanded clone; other rows omit it.

v_gene,d_gene,j_gene,abundance,CDR3nt,CDR3aa
TRBV5-6,TRBD1,TRBJ2-5,NA,TGTGCCAGCAGCTTTGGCAGGGGACAGTACCAAGAGACCCAGTACTTC,CASSFGRGQYQETQYF
TRBV19,TRBD2,TRBJ2-1,NA,TGTGCCAGTAGTAGCTCACGGGGGGATGAGCAGTTCTTC,CASSSSRGDEQFF
TRBV3-1/TRBV3-2,TRBD2,TRBJ2-1,NA,TGTGCCAGCAGCCGGGACTCGGGGGGGACCTACAATGAGCAGTTCTTC,CASSRDSGGTYNEQFF
TRBV7-9,TRBD2,TRBJ2-5,NA,TGTGCCAGCAGCTTAGTGGGGGGGAGAGCTGAGACCCAGTACTTC,CASSLVGGRAETQYF
TRBV11-3,TRBD2,TRBJ2-7,few,TGTGCCAGCAGCTTAGAAGGACTAGCGGTTTTCGAGCAGTACTTC,CASSLEGLAVFEQYF
TRBV12-3/TRBV12-4,NA,TRBJ1-2,once,TGTGCCAGCAGTTTTAGCTATGGCTACACCTTC,CASSFSYGYTF
TRBV30,NA,TRBJ1-1,few,TGTGCCTGGAAACGTTACGGGGTACCGAACACTGAAGCTTTCTTT,CAWKRYGVPNTEAFF
TRBV6-6,NA,TRBJ1-1,NA,TGTGCCAGCAGTTCCCTCCGGTTTAACACTGAAGCTTTCTTT,CASSSLRFNTEAFF
TRBV4-1,TRBD2,TRBJ2-5,NA,TGCGCCAGCAGCCAATCGACTAGCGGGGGGTTAGAGACCCAGTACTTC,CASSQSTSGGLETQYF
TRBV12-3/TRBV12-4,NA,TRBJ1-1,NA,TGTGCCAGCAGAACGGGAAGGGTCACTGAAGCTTTCTTT,CASRTGRVTEAFF